The rows below give T cell receptor beta chains drawn from one sample of a study of graft-versus-host responses after intestinal transplantation. Assay: immunoSEQ multiplex PCR; the TCRdb copy retains only in-frame clones and omits some. The table lists roughly 50,000 clones, about 89% of them singletons. Sequences were derived from PBMCs, sampled 650 to 680 days after intestinal transplant. These receptors all come from a human patient who received an intestinal transplant, so some T cells may come from the graft donor. Each CDR3 is given with its conserved first and last residue. The order of the fields is CDR3 DNA, CDR3 protein, clone size, V gene, D gene, J gene. A D gene is named only where the DNA matches it firmly. Clone size appears in some rows only: once, few, many, or a class for an expanded clone.

CDR3 DNA: TGTGCCTGTAATCAACTTTCCTATGGCTACACCTTC; CDR3 protein: CACNQLSYGYTF; clone size: NA; V gene: TRBV30; D gene: NA; J gene: TRBJ1-2
CDR3 DNA: TGTGCCCGGGGCCGGGGGCAGTCCACCGGGGAGCTGTTTTTT; CDR3 protein: CARGRGQSTGELFF; clone size: NA; V gene: TRBV30; D gene: NA; J gene: TRBJ2-2
CDR3 DNA: TGCGCCAGCACCAAGGGGGCTGAGAGCGGGGGTCTCAATGAGCAGTTCTTC; CDR3 protein: CASTKGAESGGLNEQFF; clone size: NA; V gene: TRBV5-1; D gene: NA; J gene: TRBJ2-1
CDR3 DNA: TGTGCCAGCGCCTGGGAAACAGGGACAGATACGCAGTATTTT; CDR3 protein: CASAWETGTDTQYF; clone size: NA; V gene: TRBV5-4; D gene: NA; J gene: TRBJ2-3
CDR3 DNA: TGTGCCAGCAGCTCCCTACGCGGGGCGGGCACTGAAGCTTTCTTT; CDR3 protein: CASSSLRGAGTEAFF; clone size: NA; V gene: TRBV7-3; D gene: NA; J gene: TRBJ1-1
CDR3 DNA: TGTGCCAGCCGATTGGGCGATAACTATGGCTACACCTTC; CDR3 protein: CASRLGDNYGYTF; clone size: NA; V gene: TRBV18; D gene: NA; J gene: TRBJ1-2
CDR3 DNA: TGTGCCAGCAGCTTAGGCCCGCCGGGGTCGGCTGGAAACACCATATATTTT; CDR3 protein: CASSLGPPGSAGNTIYF; clone size: NA; V gene: TRBV7-3; D gene: NA; J gene: TRBJ1-3
CDR3 DNA: TGTGCCAGCAGTAGGATTTTCTCCTACGAGCAGTACTTC; CDR3 protein: CASSRIFSYEQYF; clone size: NA; V gene: TRBV6-1; D gene: NA; J gene: TRBJ2-7
CDR3 DNA: TGTGCCAGCAGCTCCCCCGCGGGTAATGAAAAACTGTTTTTT; CDR3 protein: CASSSPAGNEKLFF; clone size: NA; V gene: TRBV27; D gene: NA; J gene: TRBJ1-4
CDR3 DNA: TGTGCCAGCAGTTTAGGGGGCCTGGCTAATGAAAAACTGTTTTTT; CDR3 protein: CASSLGGLANEKLFF; clone size: once; V gene: TRBV27; D gene: NA; J gene: TRBJ1-4
CDR3 DNA: TGTGCCATCAGTCGGGGAGAGGGGCGCACAGATACGCAGTATTTT; CDR3 protein: CAISRGEGRTDTQYF; clone size: NA; V gene: TRBV10-3; D gene: NA; J gene: TRBJ2-3
CDR3 DNA: TGCGCCAGCAGCTTGACTAGCGGGGGAGATACGCAGTATTTT; CDR3 protein: CASSLTSGGDTQYF; clone size: NA; V gene: TRBV5-1; D gene: TRBD2; J gene: TRBJ2-3
CDR3 DNA: TGTGCCAAATTCAACGACGGCTGTTACAATGAGCAGTTCTTC; CDR3 protein: CAKFNDGCYNEQFF; clone size: once; V gene: TRBV7-3; D gene: NA; J gene: TRBJ2-1
CDR3 DNA: TGTGCCAGCAGTGTAACACAGGGGGTCTATGGCTACACCTTC; CDR3 protein: CASSVTQGVYGYTF; clone size: NA; V gene: TRBV9; D gene: TRBD1; J gene: TRBJ1-2
CDR3 DNA: TGCGCCAGCAGCCACCCCAGCGGGGGGGCCATCGATGAGCAGTTCTTC; CDR3 protein: CASSHPSGGAIDEQFF; clone size: NA; V gene: TRBV4-1; D gene: TRBD2; J gene: TRBJ2-1